These 13 T cell receptor beta chains share one sample of origin, sequenced in a study of blood T cells in healthy people across ages. The use of a sample-barcoded 5' primer and a J-beta primer mix characterized a second PCR of about 6 to 12 cycles. MiXCR, run by TCRdb on the 5' RACE reads, gives a single entry per CDR3 protein. This table holds around 870,000 distinct CDR3 sequences, 29% found once. Sequences were obtained from blood. These receptors were collected from a woman at least 80 years old in good health.

In this sample, this clonotype turned up many times. The gene calls are TRBV20-1 and TRBJ2-4, with D maybe TRBD2 (5 bases). Germline values: CDR1 DFQATT, CDR2 SNEGSKA (reference sequence). Trimming left V 3 bases short and J 2 bases short, with 14 bases between. CDR3 length equals 15 residues. The DNA of the CDR3 is TGCAGTGCTAGTTCGGGGATGGGGACCAAAAACATTCAGTACTTC. Translating it yields CSASSGMGTKNIQYF.

This clonotype was observed once. A clone one base away is much larger, so this may be a read error. The chain carries TRBV10-3 and TRBJ1-1; maybe TRBD1 (5 bases). In germline, CDR1 is ENHRY, CDR2 SYGVKD. Trimming left V 5 bases short and J 3 bases short, with 7 bases between. The CDR3 covers 12 residues. In DNA form, the CDR3 reads TGTGCCATCAGTCTAGGGGACACTGAAGCTTTCTTT. Translating it yields CAISLGDTEAFF.

This clonotype was seen at least ten times. The rearrangement links TRBV5-4 to TRBJ2-1; 7 bases align to TRBD2. This CDR3 region has 16 residues. The V segment lost 4 bases and the J segment 2 bases; nucleotides outside the gene matches: 9. Germline-derived CDR1 and CDR2 are SGHNT and YYREEE (reference sequence). The CDR3 DNA is TGTGCCAGCAGCACCCCGGGGGGAGAAACCTACAATGAGCAGTTCTTC. Protein: CASSTPGGETYNEQFF. Combining the CDR3 with reference TRBV5-4 and TRBJ2-1 gives the whole variable domain ETGVTQSPTHLIKTRGQQVTLRCSSQSGHNTVSWYQQALGQGPQFIFQYYREEENGRGNFPPRFSGLQFPNYSSELNVNALELDDSALYLCASSTPGGETYNEQFFGPGTRLTVL.

Points on this clonotype: The CDR3 end shows no conserved phenylalanine or tryptophan, and so a read error is likely. This chain connects TRBV7-2 to TRBJ2-5; 11 bases map to TRBD1. Trimming at V came to 3 bases and at J to 5 bases, leaving 8 bases not matched to a gene. CDR1 and CDR2 from the germline V gene are SGHTA and FQGNSA. The CDR3 covers 16 residues. In DNA, the CDR3 is TGTGCCAGCAGCTTCTCCGGGACAGGGGGGGGGGAGACCCAGTACTGC. This sequence encodes CASSFSGTGGGETQYC.

The chain has TRBV29-1 and TRBJ2-3, with TRBD2 matching 9 bases. The length of the CDR3 is 11 residues. The junction had 3 bases not matched to a gene; V was cut back by 4 bases and J by 10 bases. Per the germline V gene, CDR1 is SQVTM and CDR2 is ANQGSEA. The CDR3 region has the DNA TGCAGCGTTGTATTAGCGGGGGCGCAGTATTTT. It specifies CSVVLAGAQYF.

Note on this clonotype: A much larger clone is a single base away; this may be a read error. The chain carries TRBV11-2 and TRBJ2-1; no definite D call. Germline V gene data show CDR1 as SGHAT and CDR2 as FQNNGV. V lost 0 bases and J 6 bases, leaving 12 bases between the germline ends. The CDR3 spans 15 residues. The CDR3 reads CASSLDRNSINEQFF. The CDR3 DNA is TGTGCCAGCAGCTTAGATCGTAATAGCATCAATGAGCAGTTCTTC.

This clonotype has just a few counts. V and J are TRBV3-1 and TRBJ2-7, with D possibly matching TRBD2 (6 bases). Matching the DNA end better, TRBJ2-5 makes the J call doubtful. Per germline, CDR1 LGHDT and CDR2 YNNKEL (reference sequence). The CDR3 runs to 13 residues. CDR3 bases: TGTGCCAGCAGCGGCGGGGTTGAAGAGACCCAGTACTTC. Its protein product is CASSGGVEETQYF.

This clonotype was counted a few times. A much larger clone sits a single nucleotide away, making a read error possible. The V gene is TRBV12-3 or TRBV12-4, the J gene TRBJ2-3; D ambiguous. Trimming cost V 3 bases and J 4 bases, with 14 bases left between them. The CDR3 spans 15 residues. CDR3 sequence reads: CASSFGSLGADTQYF. CDR3 in DNA: TGTGCCAGCAGTTTTGGCAGTTTGGGCGCAGATACGCAGTATTTT.

A note on this clonotype: A read error may explain this, as a much larger clone is one base away. The chain has TRBV7-9 and TRBJ1-5; D is unresolved. The CDR3 has 14 amino acids. Germline values: CDR1 SEHNR, CDR2 FQNEAQ (reference sequence). The V and J ends lost 5 bases and 7 bases respectively, with 15 bases between them. CDR3 in amino acids: CASSPARGAQPQHF. The CDR3 bases are TGTGCCAGCAGCCCGGCCCGGGGAGCCCAGCCCCAGCATTTT.

This clonotype was recorded many times. J is TRBJ1-2 and V is TRBV5-1; perhaps TRBD1 as D (5 bases). This CDR3 has 15 residues. V was shortened by 0 bases and J by 2 bases, with 11 bases between the two germline ends. Germline V gene lookup returns CDR1 SGHRS and CDR2 YFSETQ. The CDR3 loop reads CASSLATTANYGYTF. The DNA of the CDR3 is TGCGCCAGCAGCTTGGCAACGACAGCCAACTATGGCTACACCTTC. Complete variable domain (other parts from reference TRBV5-1 and TRBJ1-2): KAGVTQTPRYLIKTRGQQVTLSCSPISGHRSVSWYQQTPGQGLQFLFEYFSETQRNKGNFPGRFSGRQFSNSRSEMNVSTLELGDSALYLCASSLATTANYGYTFGSGTRLTVV.

This clonotype was observed at least ten times. V is TRBV3-1 and J is TRBJ2-5, with a tentative D call TRBD1 (5 bases). The V end was cut by 0 bases, the J end by 1 base, with 15 bases between. Germline loops: CDR1 LGHDT, CDR2 YNNKEL (reference sequence). This CDR3 contains 17 residues. The CDR3 protein is CASSQEGQNQAQETQYF. The CDR3 DNA reads TGTGCCAGCAGCCAAGAGGGGCAGAATCAAGCCCAAGAGACCCAGTACTTC.

This clonotype was recorded a few times. V usage is TRBV5-1 and J usage is TRBJ1-1, with a weak D call TRBD1 (5 bases). The V end was cut by 4 bases, the J end by 0 bases, with 13 bases between. Germline values: CDR1 SGHRS, CDR2 YFSETQ. This CDR3 is built from 15 residues. DNA of the CDR3: TGCGCCAGCAGCCTACTGGGACGGGTGAACACTGAAGCTTTCTTT. Protein: CASSLLGRVNTEAFF. Full variable domain (outside the CDR3, taken from reference TRBV5-1 and TRBJ1-1): KAGVTQTPRYLIKTRGQQVTLSCSPISGHRSVSWYQQTPGQGLQFLFEYFSETQRNKGNFPGRFSGRQFSNSRSEMNVSTLELGDSALYLCASSLLGRVNTEAFFGQGTRLTVV.

The sample holds many counts of this clonotype. The V and J genes are TRBV29-1 and TRBJ2-1, with 8 bases fitting TRBD2. V trimming: 6 bases; J trimming: 4 bases; junction bases outside the gene matches: 11. The CDR3 extends over 15 amino acids. In germline, CDR1 is SQVTM, CDR2 ANQGSEA. The CDR3 protein is CSVARTGTSYNEQFF. Here the CDR3 DNA reads TGCAGCGTAGCACGCACCGGGACTAGTTACAATGAGCAGTTCTTC.